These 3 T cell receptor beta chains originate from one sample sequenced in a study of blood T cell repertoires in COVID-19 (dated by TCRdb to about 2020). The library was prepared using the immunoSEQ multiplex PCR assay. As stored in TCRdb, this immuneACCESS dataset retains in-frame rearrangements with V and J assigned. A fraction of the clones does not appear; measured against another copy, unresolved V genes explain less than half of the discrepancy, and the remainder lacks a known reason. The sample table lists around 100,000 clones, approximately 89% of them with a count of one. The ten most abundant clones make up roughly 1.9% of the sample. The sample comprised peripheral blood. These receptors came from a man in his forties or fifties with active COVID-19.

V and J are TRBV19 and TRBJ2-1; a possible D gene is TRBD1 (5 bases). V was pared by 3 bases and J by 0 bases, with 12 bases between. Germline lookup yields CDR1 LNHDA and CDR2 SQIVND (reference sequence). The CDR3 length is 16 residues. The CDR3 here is CASSIRQRSSYNEQFF. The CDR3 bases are TGTGCCAGTAGTATTCGACAGCGAAGCTCCTACAATGAGCAGTTCTTC. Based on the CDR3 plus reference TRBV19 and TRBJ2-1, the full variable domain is DGGITQSPKYLFRKEGQNVTLSCEQNLNHDAMYWYRQDPGQGLRLIYYSQIVNDFQKGDIAEGYSVSREKKESFPLTVTSAQKNPTAFYLCASSIRQRSSYNEQFFGPGTRLTVL.

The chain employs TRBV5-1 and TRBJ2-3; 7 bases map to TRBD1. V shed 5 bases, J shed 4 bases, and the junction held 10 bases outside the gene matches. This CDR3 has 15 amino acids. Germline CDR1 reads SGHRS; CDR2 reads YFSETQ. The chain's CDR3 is CASSSGQVGSDTQYF. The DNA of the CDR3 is TGCGCCAGCAGTTCCGGACAGGTCGGGTCAGATACGCAGTATTTT. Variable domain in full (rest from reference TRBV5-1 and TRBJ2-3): KAGVTQTPRYLIKTRGQQVTLSCSPISGHRSVSWYQQTPGQGLQFLFEYFSETQRNKGNFPGRFSGRQFSNSRSEMNVSTLELGDSALYLCASSSGQVGSDTQYFGPGTRLTVL.

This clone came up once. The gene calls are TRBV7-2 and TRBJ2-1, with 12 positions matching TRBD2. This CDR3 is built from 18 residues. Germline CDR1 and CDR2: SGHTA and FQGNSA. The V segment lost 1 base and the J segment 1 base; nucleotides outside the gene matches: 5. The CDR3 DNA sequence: TGTGCCAGCAGCTTAGATCACCTAGCGGGGGGGTCCTACAATGAGCAGTTCTTC. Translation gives CASSLDHLAGGSYNEQFF.